One and the same sample provided the 21 T cell receptor beta chains below, sequenced in a study of shared clonotypes between healthy human individuals. The assay was immunoSEQ multiplex PCR, and TCRdb's table has in-frame clones only and misses some. The sample records about 1.5 million clones, approximately 98% being singletons. Sequenced material: naive CD4+ T cells sorted from blood. Subset given: CD45RA+ positively selected. These receptor sequences come from a young man in good health.

This chain uses TRBV27 with TRBJ2-3; a weak D match, TRBD1 (6 bases). Germline-derived CDR1 and CDR2 are MNHEY and SMNVEV (reference sequence). V lost 2 bases and J 2 bases, leaving 11 bases between the germline ends. The CDR3 has 15 amino acids. The CDR3 region is CASSLQNRVTDTQYF. As DNA, the CDR3 is TGTGCCAGCAGTTTACAAAACAGGGTCACAGATACGCAGTATTTT.

V usage is TRBV27 and J usage is TRBJ2-2, with 10 nucleotides matching TRBD2. Trimming at V came to 6 bases and at J to 4 bases, leaving 14 bases not matched to a gene. Looked up from germline, CDR1 is MNHEY and CDR2 is SMNVEV (reference sequence). The CDR3 is 18 residues long. The CDR3 region has the DNA TGTGCCAGCAGCCGGCGAAGCGGGAGGGTCCCGGTCACCGGGGAGCTGTTTTTT. It specifies CASSRRSGRVPVTGELFF.

This clone has just one count. The chain joins TRBV10-3 to TRBJ2-5; 7 bases are a match to TRBD1. This CDR3 has 13 amino acids. The trim removed 4 bases at V and 5 bases at J, leaving 4 bases unmatched. CDR1 and CDR2 from the germline V gene are ENHRY and SYGVKD. The CDR3 DNA is TGTGCCATCAGTGTGACAGGGCTGGAGACCCAGTACTTC. Its protein is CAISVTGLETQYF.

The chain uses TRBV7-9 and TRBJ2-3; tentatively, D is TRBD1 or TRBD2 (5 bases each). The germline V and J ends were trimmed by 5 bases and 2 bases, with 14 bases remaining between them. CDR1 is SEHNR and CDR2 is FQNEAQ in the germline V gene (reference sequence). CDR3 length: 15 amino acids. The CDR3 DNA is TGTGCCAGCAGCATCGGGGCCGACAACACAGATACGCAGTATTTT. It codes for CASSIGADNTDTQYF.

V gene TRBV30 combines with J gene TRBJ2-7; the D is unclear. The CDR3 extends over 12 amino acids. V was pared by 1 base and J by 3 bases, with 7 bases between. Germline CDR1 GTSNPN, CDR2 SVGIG (reference sequence). The CDR3 DNA reads TGTGCCTGGAGTGCCCGCCGCTACGAGCAGTACTTC. Residues: CAWSARRYEQYF.

The chain carries TRBV7-9 and TRBJ1-1; D is possibly TRBD1 (5 bases). The CDR3 is 14 residues long. Germline CDR1 reads SEHNR; CDR2 reads FQNEAQ (reference sequence). The germline V and J ends were trimmed by 6 bases and 3 bases, with 14 bases remaining between them. CDR3 sequence reads: CASSKEGTHTEAFF. CDR3 sequence (DNA): TGTGCCAGCAGTAAGGAGGGGACCCACACTGAAGCTTTCTTT. The entire variable domain, with the rest obtained from reference TRBV7-9 and TRBJ1-1, is as follows: DTGVSQNPRHKITKRGQNVTFRCDPISEHNRLYWYRQTLGQGPEFLTYFQNEAQLEKSRLLSDRFSAERPKGSFSTLEIQRTEQGDSAMYLCASSKEGTHTEAFFGQGTRLTVV.

The DNA of the CDR3 is TGTGCCAGCAGCCAAGCTCGGCTAGAGACCCAGTACTTC. Amino acids: CASSQARLETQYF. The chain combines TRBV7-6 with TRBJ2-5; no definite D call. V was pared by 5 bases and J by 4 bases, with 11 bases between. The CDR3 covers 13 residues. Per the germline V gene, CDR1 is SGHVS and CDR2 is FNYEAQ. Drawing the rest from reference TRBV7-6 and TRBJ2-5, the complete variable domain is GAGVSQSPRYKVTKRGQDVALRCDPISGHVSLYWYRQALGQGPEFLTYFNYEAQQDKSGLPNDRFSAERPEGSISTLTIQRTEQRDSAMYRCASSQARLETQYFGPGTRLLVL.

This chain joins TRBV6-1 and TRBJ2-3; either TRBD1 or TRBD2 may fit D (5 bases each). Trimming removed 4 bases at V and 7 bases at J, with 15 bases between. The CDR3 covers 14 residues. The germline V gene encodes CDR1 MNHNS and CDR2 SASEGT. The CDR3 DNA is TGTGCCAGCAGTGCGCCGGGACCCCACAATACGCAGTATTTT. Its protein is CASSAPGPHNTQYF.

The V gene is TRBV27, the J gene TRBJ1-5; D is unclear. V gave up 5 bases and J gave up 5 bases, with 22 bases separating them. This CDR3 has 17 residues. Germline assignment: CDR1 MNHEY and CDR2 SMNVEV (reference sequence). This CDR3 is CASSPAYRKHSHQPQHF. CDR3 in DNA: TGTGCCAGCAGTCCCGCTTACCGTAAGCACTCCCATCAGCCCCAGCATTTT.

V usage is TRBV5-6 and J usage is TRBJ2-7, with D perhaps assigned TRBD1 or TRBD2 (5 bases each). Germline CDR1 is SGHDT and CDR2 is YYEEEE. The CDR3 runs 15 residues. V was pared by 3 bases and J by 4 bases, with 17 bases between. The CDR3 DNA is TGTGCCAGCAGCTCCCCCGGCTGGGGGAATTACGAGCAGTACTTC. It specifies CASSSPGWGNYEQYF.

The chain recombines TRBV29-1 with TRBJ2-7, with 7 bases identical to TRBD2. The CDR3 loop spans 14 amino acids. Losses at the gene ends were 6 bases for V and 0 bases for J; bases not matched to a gene: 8. CDR1 is SQVTM, CDR2 ANQGSEA, per germline. The CDR3 reads CSVGGTGSSYEQYF. The CDR3 nucleotides are TGCAGCGTGGGAGGGACTGGGAGCTCCTACGAGCAGTACTTC.

This clone was recorded only once. The chain employs TRBV29-1 and TRBJ2-5; D may correspond to TRBD1 or TRBD2 (5 bases each). The CDR3 is 17 residues long. CDR1 and CDR2 (germline): SQVTM, ANQGSEA. V shed 8 bases and J shed 4 bases, with 29 bases lying between them. The DNA of the CDR3 is TGCAGCTTCGCCGGGGACGGTACGGGTGGTGGAGGAGAGACCCAGTACTTC. As protein: CSFAGDGTGGGGETQYF.

This clone was observed a single time. The chain joins TRBV19 to TRBJ2-2, with 9 nucleotides matching TRBD2. The trim removed 9 bases at V and 3 bases at J, leaving 5 bases unmatched. Germline V gene sequence: CDR1 LNHDA, CDR2 SQIVND (reference sequence). The CDR3 spans 14 residues. CDR3 sequence: CASSGLAYTGELFF. As DNA, the CDR3 is TGTGCCAGCTCGGGACTAGCCTACACCGGGGAGCTGTTTTTT.

Remarks on this clone: This same CDR3 is encoded by further DNA sequences in the sample. The rearrangement joins TRBV2 to TRBJ2-1; 7 bases are shared with TRBD1. The V segment lost 3 bases and the J segment 4 bases; nucleotides outside the gene matches: 3. In germline, CDR1 is SNHLY, CDR2 FYNNEI. CDR3 length: 14 amino acids. DNA for the CDR3: TGTGCCAGCAGTGATCGGGACAGATACAATGAGCAGTTCTTC. This translates into CASSDRDRYNEQFF.

The chain carries TRBV11-1 and TRBJ2-1; the match to TRBD2 covers 8 bases. Germline V lookup: CDR1 SGHAT, CDR2 FQDESV (reference sequence). The CDR3 runs 17 residues. V lost 5 bases to trimming and J lost 2 bases; unmatched junction nucleotides: 11. The DNA for the CDR3 is TGTGCCAGCAGCCCGACGGGAGGGGGGCTCCCCTACAATGAGCAGTTCTTC. Amino acid sequence: CASSPTGGGLPYNEQFF.

This clone has only one observation. This chain links TRBV18 with TRBJ2-5; D is unclear. CDR1 and CDR2 from the germline V gene are KGHSH and LQKENI. The CDR3 runs 12 residues. The V and J ends lost 7 bases and 4 bases respectively, with 10 bases between them. Written as DNA, the CDR3 is TGTGCCAGCTTAGCCTCCCCAGAGACCCAGTACTTC. Translated: CASLASPETQYF.

In its sample, this clone was seen once. V is TRBV5-6 and J is TRBJ1-5; no clear D. The CDR3 spans 12 residues. Trimming left V 4 bases short and J 6 bases short, with 8 bases between. Germline V CDR1 and CDR2: SGHDT, YYEEEE. The CDR3 spells CASSPWGQPQHF. The CDR3 coding sequence is TGTGCCAGCAGCCCTTGGGGTCAGCCCCAGCATTTT.

The chain employs TRBV5-6 and TRBJ2-7; D tentatively reads TRBD1 or TRBD2 (5 bases each). With 6 bases removed from V and 3 bases from J, the gap between germline ends came to 16 bases. This CDR3 comprises 14 residues. From germline, CDR1 is SGHDT and CDR2 YYEEEE. CDR3 nucleotide sequence: TGTGCCAGCAACCAGGGACGGAGCCGCTACGAGCAGTACTTC. Protein sequence: CASNQGRSRYEQYF.

V and J are TRBV27 and TRBJ1-1; maybe TRBD1 (5 bases). V gave up 4 bases and J gave up 3 bases, with 9 bases separating them. Germline-derived CDR1 and CDR2 are MNHEY and SMNVEV (reference sequence). This CDR3 has 13 amino acids. CDR3 coding DNA: TGTGCCAGCAGTTCCGGACAACACACTGAAGCTTTCTTT. Protein: CASSSGQHTEAFF.

The J gene is TRBJ1-2, the V gene TRBV10-3; D gene uncertain. Germline CDR1 ENHRY, CDR2 SYGVKD. Trimming shortened V by 3 bases and J by 8 bases, and 13 bases separated the two germline ends. CDR3 length: 13 amino acids. DNA for the CDR3: TGTGCCATCAGTGATCTACCGGAGGGAGGCTACACCTTC. Its translation: CAISDLPEGGYTF.

The J gene is TRBJ2-5, the V gene TRBV5-4; the D is unclear. V lost 4 bases to trimming and J lost 4 bases, with 11 bases between them. Germline CDR1 is SGHNT and CDR2 is YYREEE (reference sequence). The CDR3 consists of 13 residues. The CDR3 coding sequence is TGTGCCAGCAGCCCGCCCTCGGGAGAGACCCAGTACTTC. It translates to CASSPPSGETQYF.